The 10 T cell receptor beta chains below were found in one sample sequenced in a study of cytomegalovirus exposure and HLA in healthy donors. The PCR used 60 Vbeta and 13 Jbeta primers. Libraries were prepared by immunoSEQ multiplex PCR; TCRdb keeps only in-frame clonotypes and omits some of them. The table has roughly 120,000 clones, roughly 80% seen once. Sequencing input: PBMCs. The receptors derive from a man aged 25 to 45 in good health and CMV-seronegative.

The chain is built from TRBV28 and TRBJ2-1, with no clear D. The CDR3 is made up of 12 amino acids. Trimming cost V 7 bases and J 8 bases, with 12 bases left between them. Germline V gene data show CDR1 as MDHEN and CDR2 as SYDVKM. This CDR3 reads CASTEAADEQFF. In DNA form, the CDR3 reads TGTGCCAGCACCGAAGCCGCCGATGAGCAGTTCTTC. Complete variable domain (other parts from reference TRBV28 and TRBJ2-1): DVKVTQSSRYLVKRTGEKVFLECVQDMDHENMFWYRQDPGLGLRLIYFSYDVKMKEKGDIPEGYSVSREKKERFSLILESASTNQTSMYLCASTEAADEQFFGPGTRLTVL.

CDR3 sequence (DNA): TGTGCCAGCAGTGAAATCTTTGGGGCCGGTAACTATGGCTACACCTTC. This encodes CASSEIFGAGNYGYTF. The chain couples TRBV2 to TRBJ1-2, with D maybe TRBD1 (5 bases). V was cut by 2 bases and J by 1 base, with 14 bases left in between. From germline, CDR1 is SNHLY and CDR2 FYNNEI. This CDR3 region has 16 residues. Based on the CDR3 plus reference TRBV2 and TRBJ1-2, the full variable domain is EPEVTQTPSHQVTQMGQEVILRCVPISNHLYFYWYRQILGQKVEFLVSFYNNEISEKSEIFDDQFSVERPDGSNFTLKIRSTKLEDSAMYFCASSEIFGAGNYGYTFGSGTRLTVV.

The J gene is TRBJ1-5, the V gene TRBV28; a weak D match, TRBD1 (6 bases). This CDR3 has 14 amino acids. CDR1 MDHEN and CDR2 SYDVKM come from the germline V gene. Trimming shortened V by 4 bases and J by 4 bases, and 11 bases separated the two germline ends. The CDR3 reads CASSSQGRNQPQHF. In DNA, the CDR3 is TGTGCCAGCAGTTCACAGGGTCGGAATCAGCCCCAGCATTTT.

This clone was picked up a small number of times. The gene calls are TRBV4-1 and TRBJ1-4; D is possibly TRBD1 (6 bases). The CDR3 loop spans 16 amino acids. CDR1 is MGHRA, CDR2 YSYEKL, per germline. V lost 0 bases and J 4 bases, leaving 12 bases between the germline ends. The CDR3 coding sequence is TGCGCCAGCAGCCAAGATCCAGGGGCCGTTAATGAAAAACTGTTTTTT. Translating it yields CASSQDPGAVNEKLFF.

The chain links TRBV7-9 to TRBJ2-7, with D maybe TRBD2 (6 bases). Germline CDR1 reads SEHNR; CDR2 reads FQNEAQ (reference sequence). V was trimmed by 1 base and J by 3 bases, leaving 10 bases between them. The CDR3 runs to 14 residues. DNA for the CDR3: TGTGCCAGCAGCTTAGGGGGAGGTGGCTACGAGCAGTACTTC. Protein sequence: CASSLGGGGYEQYF.

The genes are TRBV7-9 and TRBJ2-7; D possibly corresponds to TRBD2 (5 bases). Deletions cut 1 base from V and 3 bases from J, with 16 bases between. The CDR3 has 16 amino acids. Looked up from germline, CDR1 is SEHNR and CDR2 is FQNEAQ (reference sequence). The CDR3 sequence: CASSLGTSNGNYEQYF. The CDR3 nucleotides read TGTGCCAGCAGCTTAGGGACTTCCAACGGTAACTACGAGCAGTACTTC.

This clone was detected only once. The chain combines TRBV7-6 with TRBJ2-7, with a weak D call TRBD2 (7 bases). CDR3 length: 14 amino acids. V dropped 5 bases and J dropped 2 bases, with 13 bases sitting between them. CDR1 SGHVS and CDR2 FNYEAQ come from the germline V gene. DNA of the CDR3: TGTGCCAGCAGCGTGAGGGGGGGCCCCTACGAGCAGTACTTC. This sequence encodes CASSVRGGPYEQYF.

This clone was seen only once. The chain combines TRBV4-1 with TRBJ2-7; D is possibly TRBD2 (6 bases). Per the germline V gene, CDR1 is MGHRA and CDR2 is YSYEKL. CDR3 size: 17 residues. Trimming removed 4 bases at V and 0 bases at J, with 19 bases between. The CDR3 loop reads CASSPHGEGGFSYEQYF. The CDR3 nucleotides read TGCGCCAGCAGCCCCCACGGAGAGGGAGGTTTCTCCTACGAGCAGTACTTC.

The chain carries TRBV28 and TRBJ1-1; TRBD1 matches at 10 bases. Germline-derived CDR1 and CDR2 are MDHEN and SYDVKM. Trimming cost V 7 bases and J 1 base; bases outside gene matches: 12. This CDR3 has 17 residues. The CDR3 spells CASTSGTGEIKNTEAFF. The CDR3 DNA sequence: TGTGCCAGCACCTCCGGGACAGGGGAAATTAAGAACACTGAAGCTTTCTTT.

The CDR3 sequence: CASSPTLRTSGNVYNEQFF. In nucleotides, the CDR3 is TGTGCCAGCAGCCCCACACTTCGGACTAGCGGGAATGTCTACAATGAGCAGTTCTTC. This chain connects TRBV27 to TRBJ2-1; TRBD2 matches at 12 bases. This CDR3 has 19 amino acids. CDR1 is MNHEY, CDR2 SMNVEV, per germline (reference sequence). With V trimmed by 6 bases and J by 3 bases, 15 bases remained unmatched.